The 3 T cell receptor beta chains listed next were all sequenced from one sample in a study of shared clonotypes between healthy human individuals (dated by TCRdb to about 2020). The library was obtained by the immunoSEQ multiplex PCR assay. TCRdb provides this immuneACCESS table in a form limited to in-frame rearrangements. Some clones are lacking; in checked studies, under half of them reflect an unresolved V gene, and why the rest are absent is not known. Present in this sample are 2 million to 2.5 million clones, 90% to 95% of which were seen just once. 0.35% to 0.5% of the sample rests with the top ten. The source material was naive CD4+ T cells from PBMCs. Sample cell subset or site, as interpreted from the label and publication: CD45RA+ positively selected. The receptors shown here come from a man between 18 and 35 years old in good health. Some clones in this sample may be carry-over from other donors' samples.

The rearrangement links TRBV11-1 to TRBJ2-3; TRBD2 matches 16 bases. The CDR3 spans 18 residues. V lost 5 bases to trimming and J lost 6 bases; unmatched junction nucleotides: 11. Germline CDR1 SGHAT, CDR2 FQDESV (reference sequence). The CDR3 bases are TGTGCCAGCAGCCCCGGGACTAGCGGGAGGGTACAGTGGGATACGCAGTATTTT. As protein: CASSPGTSGRVQWDTQYF.

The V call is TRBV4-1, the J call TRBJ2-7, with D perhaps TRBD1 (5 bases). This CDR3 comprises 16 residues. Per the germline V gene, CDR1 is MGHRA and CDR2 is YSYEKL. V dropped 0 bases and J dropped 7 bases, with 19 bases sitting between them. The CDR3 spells CASSQDVQGTPGEQYF. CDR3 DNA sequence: TGCGCCAGCAGCCAAGACGTCCAGGGAACCCCAGGGGAGCAGTACTTC.

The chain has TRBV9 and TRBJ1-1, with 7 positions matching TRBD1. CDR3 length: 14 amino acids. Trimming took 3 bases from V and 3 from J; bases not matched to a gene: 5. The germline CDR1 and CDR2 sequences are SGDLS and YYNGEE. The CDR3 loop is CASSAGGDHTEAFF. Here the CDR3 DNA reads TGTGCCAGCAGCGCAGGGGGTGATCACACTGAAGCTTTCTTT.